The clone carrying this T cell receptor (beta chain) showed up just a few times. No antigen is known for it. TCRdb called the 5' RACE reads again in MiXCR, with one record for every CDR3 protein. The table lists around 200,000 distinct CDR3 sequences, roughly 20% of them singletons, with around 3.9% in the top ten. The data stem from a study of T-cell memory formation after mild COVID-19. General study points: CD4+ contracting clones lay mainly in CM and EM, CD8+ ones in EMRA. Proof of SARS-CoV-2 specificity was absent for the second-wave clones that crested on day 37. Clones contracting day 15 to 85 were balanced CD4/CD8; later expanders leaned CD4+. Pre-infection memory already had some responding clones, implying cross-reactive memory joined.

Germline assignment: CDR1 SEHNR and CDR2 FQNEAQ (reference sequence). The CDR3 totals 12 residues. The V end lost 6 bases, the J end lost 6 bases, and 11 bases lay between the germline ends. The sample consisted of PBMCs or a T cell subset sorted from them (not recorded which). This chain links TRBV7-9 with TRBJ1-1, with D possibly TRBD1 on 5 matching bases. This receptor was obtained from a man between 18 and 35 years old who had mild COVID-19 (a few samples of this study predate the infection). Cell type and time point are not known. Here the CDR3 DNA reads TGTGCCAGCAGGGTCGAAGGGGCTGAAGCTTTCTTT. Amino acids: CASRVEGAEAFF.